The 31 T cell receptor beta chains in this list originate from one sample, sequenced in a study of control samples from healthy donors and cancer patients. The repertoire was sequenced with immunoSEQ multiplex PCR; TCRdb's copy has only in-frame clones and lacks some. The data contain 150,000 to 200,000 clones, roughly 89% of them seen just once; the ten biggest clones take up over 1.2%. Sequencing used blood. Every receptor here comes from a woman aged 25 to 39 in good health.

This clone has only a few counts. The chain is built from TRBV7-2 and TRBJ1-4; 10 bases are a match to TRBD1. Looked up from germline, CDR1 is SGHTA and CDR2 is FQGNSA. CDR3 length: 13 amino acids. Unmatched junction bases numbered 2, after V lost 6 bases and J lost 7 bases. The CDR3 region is CASRGQGGEKLFF. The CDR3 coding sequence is TGTGCCAGCAGAGGACAGGGGGGTGAAAAACTGTTTTTT.

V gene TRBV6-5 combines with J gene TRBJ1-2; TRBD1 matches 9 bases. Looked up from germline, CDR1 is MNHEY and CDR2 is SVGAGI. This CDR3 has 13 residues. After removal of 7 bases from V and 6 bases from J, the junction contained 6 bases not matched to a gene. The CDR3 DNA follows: TGTGCCAGCAAACGGACAGGGGCCAATGGCTACACCTTC. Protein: CASKRTGANGYTF.

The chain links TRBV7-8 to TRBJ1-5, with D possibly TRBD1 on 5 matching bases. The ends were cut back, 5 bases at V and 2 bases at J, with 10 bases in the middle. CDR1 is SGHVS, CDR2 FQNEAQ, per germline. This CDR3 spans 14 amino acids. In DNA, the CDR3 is TGTGCCAGCAGCGGCCGGGGGGGCAATCAGCCCCAGCATTTT. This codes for CASSGRGGNQPQHF.

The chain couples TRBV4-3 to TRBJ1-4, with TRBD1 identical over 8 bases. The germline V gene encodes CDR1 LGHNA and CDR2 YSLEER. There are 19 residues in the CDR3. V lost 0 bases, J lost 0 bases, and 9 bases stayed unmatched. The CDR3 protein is CASSQEGPGGYATNEKLFF. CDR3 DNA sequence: TGCGCCAGCAGCCAAGAAGGGCCAGGGGGCTATGCAACTAATGAAAAACTGTTTTTT.

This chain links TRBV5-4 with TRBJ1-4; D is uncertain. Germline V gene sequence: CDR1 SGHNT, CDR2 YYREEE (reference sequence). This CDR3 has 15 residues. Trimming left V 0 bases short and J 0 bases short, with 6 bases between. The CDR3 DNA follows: TGTGCCAGCAGCTTGGGGGGTGCAACTAATGAAAAACTGTTTTTT. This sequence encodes CASSLGGATNEKLFF.

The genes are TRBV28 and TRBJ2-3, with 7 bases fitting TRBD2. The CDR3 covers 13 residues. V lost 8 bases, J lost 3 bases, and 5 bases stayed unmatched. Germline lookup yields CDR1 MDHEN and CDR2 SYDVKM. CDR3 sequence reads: CASGLGRTDTQYF. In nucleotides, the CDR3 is TGTGCCAGCGGCCTCGGGAGGACAGATACGCAGTATTTT.

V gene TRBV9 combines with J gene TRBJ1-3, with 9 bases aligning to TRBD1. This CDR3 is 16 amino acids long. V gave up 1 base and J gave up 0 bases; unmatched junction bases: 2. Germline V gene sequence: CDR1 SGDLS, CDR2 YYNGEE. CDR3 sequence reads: CASSVTGQGSGNTIYF. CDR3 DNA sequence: TGTGCCAGCAGCGTAACGGGACAGGGCTCTGGAAACACCATATATTTT.

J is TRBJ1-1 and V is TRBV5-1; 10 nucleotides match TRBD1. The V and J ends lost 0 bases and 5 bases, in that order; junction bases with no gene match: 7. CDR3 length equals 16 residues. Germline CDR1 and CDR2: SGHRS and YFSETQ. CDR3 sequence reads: CASSLEGTGVGTEAFF. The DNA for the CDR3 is TGCGCCAGCAGCTTGGAGGGGACAGGGGTGGGAACTGAAGCTTTCTTT.

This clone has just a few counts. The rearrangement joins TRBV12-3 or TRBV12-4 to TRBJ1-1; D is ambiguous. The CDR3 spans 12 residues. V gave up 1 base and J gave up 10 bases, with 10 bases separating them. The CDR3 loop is CASSLGQTRAFF. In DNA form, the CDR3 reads TGTGCCAGCAGTTTAGGGCAGACTCGAGCTTTCTTT.

CDR3 DNA: TGTGCCAGCAGCAAAAGTAGGGACAGGGGCTTTAACTCTGGAAACACCATATATTTT. Amino acid sequence: CASSKSRDRGFNSGNTIYF. V usage is TRBV21-1 and J usage is TRBJ1-3; the table gives TRBD1 as D, unverified against the DNA. TRBV21-1 represents a pseudogene. CDR3 length equals 19 residues.

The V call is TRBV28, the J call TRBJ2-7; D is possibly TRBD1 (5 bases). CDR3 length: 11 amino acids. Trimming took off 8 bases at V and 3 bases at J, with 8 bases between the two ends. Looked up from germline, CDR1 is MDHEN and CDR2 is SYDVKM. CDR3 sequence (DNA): TGTGCCAGCGGACATTACTACGAGCAGTACTTC. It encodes CASGHYYEQYF.

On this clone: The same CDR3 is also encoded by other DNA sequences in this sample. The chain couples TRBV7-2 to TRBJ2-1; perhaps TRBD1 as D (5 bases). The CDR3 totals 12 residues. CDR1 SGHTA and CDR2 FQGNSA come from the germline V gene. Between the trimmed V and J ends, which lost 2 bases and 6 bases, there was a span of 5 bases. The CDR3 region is CASSLQGNEQFF. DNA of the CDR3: TGTGCCAGCAGCTTACAGGGCAATGAGCAGTTCTTC.

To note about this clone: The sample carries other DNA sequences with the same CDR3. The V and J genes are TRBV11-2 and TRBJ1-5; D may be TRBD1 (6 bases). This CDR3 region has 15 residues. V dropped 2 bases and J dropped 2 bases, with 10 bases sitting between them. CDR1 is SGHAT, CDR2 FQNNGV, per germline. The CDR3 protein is CASSLSGAGNQPQHF. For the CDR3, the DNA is TGTGCCAGCAGCTTATCAGGGGCTGGCAATCAGCCCCAGCATTTT.

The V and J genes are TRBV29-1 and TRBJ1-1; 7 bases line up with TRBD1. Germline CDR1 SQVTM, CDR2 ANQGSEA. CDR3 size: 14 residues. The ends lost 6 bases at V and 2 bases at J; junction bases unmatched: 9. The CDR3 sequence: CSVRDRAANTEAFF. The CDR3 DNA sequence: TGCAGCGTGAGAGACAGGGCGGCAAACACTGAAGCTTTCTTT.

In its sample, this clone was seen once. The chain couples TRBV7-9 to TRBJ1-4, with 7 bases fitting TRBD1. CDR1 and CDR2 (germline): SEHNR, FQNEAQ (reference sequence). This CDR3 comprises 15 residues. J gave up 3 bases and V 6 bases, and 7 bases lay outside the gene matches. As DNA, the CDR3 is TGTGCCAGCAGTCAGAACAGGGGTGCTAATGAAAAACTGTTTTTT. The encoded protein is CASSQNRGANEKLFF.

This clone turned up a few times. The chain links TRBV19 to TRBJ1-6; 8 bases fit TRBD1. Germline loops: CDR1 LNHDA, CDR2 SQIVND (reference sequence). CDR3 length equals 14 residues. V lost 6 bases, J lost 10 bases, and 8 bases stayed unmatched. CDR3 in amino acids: CASSRTGLQSPLHF. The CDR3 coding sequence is TGTGCCAGTAGCCGGACAGGGCTACAGTCACCCCTCCACTTT.

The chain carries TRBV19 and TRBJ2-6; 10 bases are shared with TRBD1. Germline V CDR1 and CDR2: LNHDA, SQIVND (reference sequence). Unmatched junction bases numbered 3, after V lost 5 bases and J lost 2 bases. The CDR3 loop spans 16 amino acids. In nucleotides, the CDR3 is TGTGCCAGTAGTCCGGACAGGGGGACTGGGGCCAACGTCCTGACTTTC. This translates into CASSPDRGTGANVLTF.

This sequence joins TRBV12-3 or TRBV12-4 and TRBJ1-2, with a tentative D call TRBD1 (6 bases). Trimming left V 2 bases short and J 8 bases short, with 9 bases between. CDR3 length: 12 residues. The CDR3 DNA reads TGTGCCAGCAGTTTATTGGGGGCCGGCTACACCTTC. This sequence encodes CASSLLGAGYTF.

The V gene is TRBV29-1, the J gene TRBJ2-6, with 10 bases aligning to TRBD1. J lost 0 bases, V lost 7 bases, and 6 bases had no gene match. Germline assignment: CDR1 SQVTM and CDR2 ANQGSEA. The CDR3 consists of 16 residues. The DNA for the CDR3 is TGCAGCGCAGAGACAGGGGGCCCCTCTGGGGCCAACGTCCTGACTTTC. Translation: CSAETGGPSGANVLTF.

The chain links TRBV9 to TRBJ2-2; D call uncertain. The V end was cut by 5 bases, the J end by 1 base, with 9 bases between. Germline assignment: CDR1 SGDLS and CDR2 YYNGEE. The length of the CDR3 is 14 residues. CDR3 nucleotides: TGTGCCAGCAGTTCTTCCGGGAACACCGGGGAGCTGTTTTTT. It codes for CASSSSGNTGELFF.

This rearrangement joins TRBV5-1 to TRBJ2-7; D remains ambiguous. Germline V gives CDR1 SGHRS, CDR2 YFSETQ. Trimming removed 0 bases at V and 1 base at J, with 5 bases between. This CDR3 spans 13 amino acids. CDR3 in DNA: TGCGCCAGCAGCTTGGTACAGTCCTACGAGCAGTACTTC. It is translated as CASSLVQSYEQYF.

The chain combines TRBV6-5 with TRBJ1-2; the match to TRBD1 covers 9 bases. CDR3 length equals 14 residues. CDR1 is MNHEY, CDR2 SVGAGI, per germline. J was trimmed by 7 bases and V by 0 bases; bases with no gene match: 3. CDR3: CASSYSNRGLGYTF. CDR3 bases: TGTGCCAGCAGTTACTCGAACAGGGGGCTTGGCTACACCTTC.

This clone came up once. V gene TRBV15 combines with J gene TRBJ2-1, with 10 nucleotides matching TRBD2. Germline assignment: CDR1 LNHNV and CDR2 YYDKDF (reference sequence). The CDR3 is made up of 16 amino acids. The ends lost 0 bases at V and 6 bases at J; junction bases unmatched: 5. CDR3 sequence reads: CATSRDLAGGTNEQFF. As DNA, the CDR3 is TGTGCCACCAGCAGAGATTTAGCGGGGGGTACCAATGAGCAGTTCTTC.

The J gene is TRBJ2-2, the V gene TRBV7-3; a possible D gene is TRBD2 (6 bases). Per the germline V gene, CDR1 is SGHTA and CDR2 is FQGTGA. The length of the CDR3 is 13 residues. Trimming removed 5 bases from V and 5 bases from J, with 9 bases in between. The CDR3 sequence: CASSEGTTGELFF. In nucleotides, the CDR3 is TGTGCCAGCAGCGAAGGGACTACCGGGGAGCTGTTTTTT.

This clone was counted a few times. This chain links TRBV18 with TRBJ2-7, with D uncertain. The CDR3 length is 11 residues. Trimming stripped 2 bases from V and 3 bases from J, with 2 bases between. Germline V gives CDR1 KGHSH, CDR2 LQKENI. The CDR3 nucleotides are TGTGCCAGCTCACCAGGCTACGAGCAGTACTTC. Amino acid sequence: CASSPGYEQYF.

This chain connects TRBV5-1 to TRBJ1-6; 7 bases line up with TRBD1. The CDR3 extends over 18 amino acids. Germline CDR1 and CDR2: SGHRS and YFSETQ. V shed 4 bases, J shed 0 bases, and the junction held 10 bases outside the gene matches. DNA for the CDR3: TGCGCCAGCAGCAAAGAGGGACAGTCGGGCTCCTATAATTCACCCCTCCACTTT. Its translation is CASSKEGQSGSYNSPLHF.

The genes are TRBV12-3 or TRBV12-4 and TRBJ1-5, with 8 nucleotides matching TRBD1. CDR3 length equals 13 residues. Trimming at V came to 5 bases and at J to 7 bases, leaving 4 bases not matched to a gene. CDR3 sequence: CASSRTGSQPQHF. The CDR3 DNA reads TGTGCCAGCAGTCGGACAGGGAGCCAGCCCCAGCATTTT.

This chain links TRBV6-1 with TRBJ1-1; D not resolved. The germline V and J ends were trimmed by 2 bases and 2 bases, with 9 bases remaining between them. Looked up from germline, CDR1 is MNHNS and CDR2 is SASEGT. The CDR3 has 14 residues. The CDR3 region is CASSERMENTEAFF. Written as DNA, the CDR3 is TGTGCCAGCAGTGAAAGGATGGAAAACACTGAAGCTTTCTTT.

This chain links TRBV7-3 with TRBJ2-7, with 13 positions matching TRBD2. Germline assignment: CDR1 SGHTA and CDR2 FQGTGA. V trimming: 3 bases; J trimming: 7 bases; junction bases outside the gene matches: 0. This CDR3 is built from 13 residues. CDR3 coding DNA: TGTGCCAGCAGCTTGGGACTAGCGGGGGAGCAGTACTTC. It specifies CASSLGLAGEQYF.

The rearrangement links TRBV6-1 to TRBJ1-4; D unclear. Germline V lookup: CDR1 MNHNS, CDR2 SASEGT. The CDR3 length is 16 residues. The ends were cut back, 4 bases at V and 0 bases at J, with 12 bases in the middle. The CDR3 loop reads CASSVRPWPTNEKLFF. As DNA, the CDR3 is TGTGCCAGCAGTGTCCGGCCATGGCCAACTAATGAAAAACTGTTTTTT.

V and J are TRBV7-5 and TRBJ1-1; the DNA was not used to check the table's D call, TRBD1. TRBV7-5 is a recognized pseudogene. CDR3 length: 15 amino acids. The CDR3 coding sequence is TGTGCCAGAAGCTTCCGGACAGGGACGAACACTGAAGCTTTCTTT. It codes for CARSFRTGTNTEAFF.